These 27 T cell receptor delta chains were sequenced from one sample in a study of gamma-delta chains in newborns, infants, children. TCRdb re-called clones from the reads via CATT. The sample shows about 8,500 delta-chain clones, about 3.3% of them seen only once. The material sequenced was blood. The receptors here all came from a child who was a newborn, infant or young child, either healthy, febrile or measles-vaccinated (not recorded which).

This clone was seen ten or more times. This likely stems from a read error, as it lies one base from a far larger clone. The chain has TRDV2 and TRDJ3; D is undetermined. The length of the CDR3 is 18 residues. Trimming removed 5 bases at V and 0 bases at J, with 16 bases between. CDR1 is GEAIGNYY and CDR2 is EKD in the germline V gene. In DNA, the CDR3 is TGTGCCTGTGGCGCCGTACTAAGCAGCTCCTGGGACACCCGACAGATGTTTTTC. Amino acids: CACGAVLSSSWDTRQMFF.

This clone has only a few counts. A read error likely explains why the TCRdb protein, taken from a much larger clone, differs from this DNA's translation at residue 6; the protein shown is translated from the DNA. The chain combines TRDV2 with TRDJ1, with 11 bases lining up with TRDD3. The J gene comes from matching the DNA to germline here; TCRdb lacks it. J lost 0 bases, V lost 2 bases, and 4 bases had no gene match. The CDR3 spans 16 residues. CDR1 and CDR2 (germline): GEAIGNYY, EKD. CDR3 sequence: CACDIMGDTYTDKLIF. The CDR3 bases are TGTGCCTGTGACATAATGGGGGATACGTACACCGATAAACTCATCTTT.

This clone was observed a handful of times. At the DNA level, this CDR3 is encoded by other sequences in the same sample as well. The rearrangement uses TRDV2 and TRDJ3; 13 positions match TRDD3. The germline V gene encodes CDR1 GEAIGNYY and CDR2 EKD. CDR3 length equals 21 residues. Trimming removed 0 bases from V and 0 bases from J; junction bases left unmatched: 7. The CDR3: CACDTVLGDTPSSWDTRQMFF. In nucleotides, the CDR3 is TGTGCCTGTGACACCGTACTGGGGGATACGCCCAGCTCCTGGGACACCCGACAGATGTTTTTC.

This clone is classed as medium-sized. Other DNA sequences within the sample encode an identical CDR3. This chain uses TRDV2 with TRDJ3; D is perhaps TRDD3 (6 bases). This CDR3 comprises 18 residues. V shed 0 bases and J shed 0 bases, with 11 bases lying between them. Germline CDR1 reads GEAIGNYY; CDR2 reads EKD. The CDR3 nucleotides are TGTGCCTGTGACACCTGGGGGCCGAGCTCCTGGGACACCCGACAGATGTTTTTC. Translating gives CACDTWGPSSWDTRQMFF.

This clone was observed a few times. The CDR3: CACDSLLGDSELIF. The CDR3 DNA follows: TGTGCCTGTGACTCCTTACTGGGGGATAGTGAGCTCATCTTT. V and J are TRDV2 and TRDJ1, with 11 bases identical to TRDD3. This CDR3 region has 14 residues. Germline V lookup: CDR1 GEAIGNYY, CDR2 EKD. After removal of 3 bases from V and 11 bases from J, the junction contained 10 bases not matched to a gene.

No J gene was assigned, while the V gene was called as TRDV2; the table's TRDD3 call for D was not verified on the DNA. Germline V gene data show CDR1 as GEAIGNYY and CDR2 as EKD. CDR3 length equals 20 residues. The DNA for the CDR3 is TGTGCCTGTGACTCCCTGGATACTGGGGGGGGCTCCTGGGACACCCGACAGACGTTTTTC. This sequence encodes CACDSLDTGGGSWDTRQTFF.

The J gene is TRDJ3, the V gene TRDV2; 8 positions match TRDD3. The J segment lost 0 bases and the V segment lost 5 bases, leaving 8 bases of the junction unmatched. Looked up from germline, CDR1 is GEAIGNYY and CDR2 is EKD. This CDR3 comprises 18 residues. Here the CDR3 DNA reads TGTGCCTGTGTCGAACTGGGGGGAAGCTCCTGGGACACCCGACAGATGTTTTTC. Translation gives CACVELGGSSWDTRQMFF.

This clone has more than one count but fewer than ten. TCRdb assigns this DNA the protein of a much larger clone, which departs from its translation at residue 5; this likely reflects a read error, and the protein shown comes from translating the DNA. The V gene is TRDV2, the J gene TRDJ3; tentatively, D is TRDD3 (6 bases). Germline assignment: CDR1 GEAIGNYY and CDR2 EKD. The ends were cut back, 3 bases at V and 1 base at J, with 12 bases in the middle. The CDR3 is 17 amino acids. The CDR3 DNA sequence: TGTGCCTGTGACGGTACTGGGACTTCCTGGGACACCCGACAGATGTTTTTC. Protein: CACDGTGTSWDTRQMFF.

Ten or more counts support this clone. The identical CDR3 is also encoded by other nucleotide sequences in the sample. The rearrangement uses TRDV2 and TRDJ1; 8 bases agree with TRDD3. The CDR3 loop spans 14 amino acids. Germline lookup yields CDR1 GEAIGNYY and CDR2 EKD. Losses at the gene ends were 3 bases for V and 2 bases for J; bases not matched to a gene: 4. The CDR3: CACDVLGATDKLIF. Written as DNA, the CDR3 is TGTGCCTGTGACGTACTGGGGGCAACCGATAAACTCATCTTT.

This clone has more than one count but fewer than ten. This could be a read error, since a much larger clone is one nucleotide away. The CDR3 region has the DNA TGTGCCTGTGACGCCGCGGGGGATACAGCACAACTCTTCTTT. Translation gives CACDAAGDTAQLFF. The J gene is TRDJ2, the V gene TRDV2; TRDD3 aligns across 7 bases. Germline-derived CDR1 and CDR2 are GEAIGNYY and EKD. V dropped 3 bases and J dropped 5; count of bases not matched to a gene: 5. The length of the CDR3 is 14 residues.

In this sample, this clone is medium-sized. The sample contains more than one DNA sequence encoding this CDR3. J is TRDJ3 and V is TRDV2; 13 bases agree with TRDD3. CDR1 is GEAIGNYY and CDR2 is EKD in the germline V gene. The length of the CDR3 is 18 residues. The V and J ends lost 2 bases and 1 base, in that order; junction bases with no gene match: 1. The CDR3 spells CACDILGDTSWDTRQMFF. For the CDR3, the DNA is TGTGCCTGTGACATACTGGGGGATACGTCCTGGGACACCCGACAGATGTTTTTC.

This clone was picked up a small number of times. A read error may account for a junction end that differs from germline. V is TRDV2 and J is TRDJ3; 9 bases line up with TRDD3. Germline V lookup: CDR1 GEAIGNYY, CDR2 EKD. This CDR3 is 19 amino acids long. In nucleotides, the CDR3 is TGTGCCTGTGACCCGATACTGGGGGAGCCCTCCTGGGACGCCCGACAGATGTTTTTC. Translation gives CACDPILGEPSWDARQMFF.

This clone has only a few counts. TCRdb has a much larger clone's protein, which differs at residue 5 from the translation of this DNA, likely because of a read error; what is shown is the protein translated from the DNA. This rearrangement joins TRDV2 to TRDJ3; 8 nucleotides align to TRDD3. With 3 bases clipped from V and 0 bases from J, the junction kept 6 bases outside the gene matches. The germline CDR1 and CDR2 sequences are GEAIGNYY and EKD. The CDR3 loop spans 18 amino acids. This chain's CDR3 is CACDAGGPSSWDTRQMFF. In nucleotides, the CDR3 is TGTGCCTGTGACGCTGGGGGACCCAGCTCCTGGGACACCCGACAGATGTTTTTC.

By its share, this clone is medium-sized. Different DNA sequences within this sample yield the same CDR3. This chain uses TRDV2 with TRDJ1, with 8 bases aligning to TRDD3. The V and J ends lost 4 bases and 2 bases, in that order; junction bases with no gene match: 2. The germline V gene encodes CDR1 GEAIGNYY and CDR2 EKD. CDR3 length: 13 amino acids. The CDR3 spells CACEYWGTDKLIF. As DNA, the CDR3 is TGTGCCTGTGAATACTGGGGGACCGATAAACTCATCTTT.

Within the sample, this clone is medium-sized (0.01 to 0.1%). The same CDR3 can be traced to other DNA sequences in this sample. This chain links TRDV2 with TRDJ3; 7 bases align to TRDD3. The CDR3 has 17 residues. In germline, CDR1 is GEAIGNYY, CDR2 EKD. After removal of 3 bases from V and 0 bases from J, the junction contained 4 bases not matched to a gene. As DNA, the CDR3 is TGTGCCTGTGACTCTACTGGGGACTCCTGGGACACCCGACAGATGTTTTTC. Protein: CACDSTGDSWDTRQMFF.

This clone appeared a few times. The mismatch at residues 5 and 12 between this DNA's translation and the TCRdb protein of a much larger clone likely reflects a read error; the protein shown is translated from the DNA. The J gene is TRDJ3, the V gene TRDV2, with a weak D call TRDD3 (6 bases). This CDR3 is built from 18 residues. The germline CDR1 and CDR2 sequences are GEAIGNYY and EKD. The CDR3, as DNA: TGTGCCTGTGACACCGTACTAAGCAGCTCCTGGGGCACCCGACAGATGTTTTTC. It is translated as CACDTVLSSSWGTRQMFF.

This clone has just a few counts. TCRdb shows a much larger clone's protein in place of this DNA's translation, and the two differ at residue 9, likely through a read error; the protein shown is translated from the DNA. This chain uses TRDV2 with TRDJ3; 7 bases align to TRDD3. The J segment lost 2 bases and the V segment lost 2 bases, leaving 8 bases of the junction unmatched. The germline V gene has CDR1 GEAIGNYY and CDR2 EKD. This CDR3 is 18 amino acids long. The CDR3 region is CACDKVLGNTWDTRQMFF. In DNA form, the CDR3 reads TGTGCCTGTGACAAAGTACTGGGGAATACCTGGGACACCCGACAGATGTTTTTC.

This clone was counted a few times. An end of the junction differs from the germline gene, which may be a read error. The sample carries other DNA sequences with the same CDR3. This rearrangement joins TRDV2 to TRDJ3; perhaps TRDD3 as D (5 bases). The CDR3 is made up of 17 amino acids. Germline V gene sequence: CDR1 GEAIGNYY, CDR2 EKD. CDR3 sequence: CACDTGGFSWDTRQMFF. In nucleotides, the CDR3 is TGTGCCTGTGACACCGGGGGGTTCTCCTGGGACACCCGGCAGATGTTTTTC.

This clone was seen a handful of times. TCRdb records a much larger clone's protein for this DNA, with a difference at residue 5 that likely arises from a read error; the protein given is the translation of the DNA. J is TRDJ2 and V is TRDV2, with 7 positions matching TRDD3. Trimming removed 3 bases from V and 5 bases from J; junction bases left unmatched: 5. The CDR3 runs 14 residues. Germline CDR1 is GEAIGNYY and CDR2 is EKD. The CDR3 region has the DNA TGTGCCTGTGACTCCTGGGGGGCCACAGCACAACTCTTCTTT. It encodes CACDSWGATAQLFF.

Note on this clone: The junction departs from germline at one end; a sequencing error may be responsible. The sample contains more than one DNA sequence encoding this CDR3. The chain has TRDV1 and TRDJ1, with D perhaps TRDD3 (6 bases). The CDR3 has 14 residues. Germline CDR1 is TSWWSYY and CDR2 is QGS. The CDR3 DNA reads as TGTGCCCTTGGGGAACGGGGATACACCGATAAACTCATCTTT. This gives the protein CALGERGYTDKLIF.

This clone qualifies as medium-sized. A much larger clone lies a single base off, so this may be a read error. This chain uses TRDV2 with TRDJ1, with a tentative D call TRDD3 (6 bases). The ends were cut back, 0 bases at V and 3 bases at J, with 7 bases in the middle. The germline V gene has CDR1 GEAIGNYY and CDR2 EKD. CDR3 length equals 13 residues. CDR3 residues: CACDTWGADKLIF. The DNA for the CDR3 is TGTGCCTGTGACACCTGGGGGGCCGATAAACTCATCTTT.

This clone has more than one count but fewer than ten. The protein that TCRdb holds for this DNA derives from a much larger clone and differs from the translated DNA at residue 15, which likely indicates a read error; the protein shown here is translated from the DNA. The chain is built from TRDV2 and TRDJ3, with 12 positions matching TRDD3. Germline CDR1 reads GEAIGNYY; CDR2 reads EKD. There are 17 residues in the CDR3. CDR3 sequence reads: CACDILGDTWDTRQTFF. The CDR3 nucleotides read TGTGCCTGTGACATACTGGGGGATACCTGGGACACCCGACAGACGTTTTTC.

By sample share, this clone is medium-sized. This CDR3 is CACDTLGETAQLFF. CDR3 nucleotide sequence: TGTGCCTGTGACACACTGGGGGAGACAGCACAACTCTTCTTT. The chain joins TRDV2 to TRDJ2; 9 bases match TRDD3. CDR1 and CDR2 (germline): GEAIGNYY, EKD. The CDR3 is 14 amino acids. With 1 base clipped from V and 4 bases from J, the junction kept 0 bases outside the gene matches.

Within the sample, this clone is medium-sized (0.01 to 0.1%). V is TRDV2 and J is TRDJ2, with 11 bases lining up with TRDD3. J lost 0 bases, V lost 3 bases, and 11 bases had no gene match. The CDR3 is made up of 19 amino acids. Per germline, CDR1 GEAIGNYY and CDR2 EKD. The CDR3 coding sequence is TGTGCCTGTGACTCTCTACTGGGGGATATCCGGGCTTTGACAGCACAACTCTTCTTT. Translation: CACDSLLGDIRALTAQLFF.

As for this clone: This likely stems from a read error, as it lies one base from a far larger clone. V and J are TRDV2 and TRDJ3, with 12 positions matching TRDD3. TCRdb supplies no J gene; here it was assigned by aligning the nucleotide sequence to germline. V was clipped by 3 bases and J by 0 bases; unmatched bases: 8. This CDR3 region has 20 residues. The germline CDR1 and CDR2 sequences are GEAIGNYY and EKD. CDR3 sequence: CACDAVLGDTSSWDTRQMFF. DNA for the CDR3: TGTGCCTGTGACGCTGTACTGGGGGATACAAGCTCCTGGGACACCCGACAGATGTTTTTC.

The chain recombines TRDV1 with TRDJ1; 12 bases align to TRDD3. CDR1 and CDR2 (germline): TSWWSYY, QGS. CDR3 length: 17 residues. The V and J ends lost 3 bases and 0 bases, in that order; junction bases with no gene match: 5. The DNA for the CDR3 is TGTGCTCTTGGGGACTGGGGGATACGATTTTACACCGATAAACTCATCTTT. It encodes CALGDWGIRFYTDKLIF.

Remarks on this clone: A junction end diverges from the germline sequence, so it may reflect a read error. V and J are TRDV2 and TRDJ3; 7 nucleotides agree with TRDD3. There are 18 residues in the CDR3. Germline V lookup: CDR1 GEAIGNYY, CDR2 EKD. The CDR3 protein is CACDNAGYPSWDTRQVFF. CDR3 sequence (DNA): TGTGCCTGCGACAACGCGGGATACCCGTCCTGGGACACCCGACAGGTGTTTTTC.